This T cell receptor beta chain was identified in a study of cytomegalovirus exposure and HLA in healthy donors. Study conclusions and caveats: Later on, a genetic analysis was performed. It linked a missense variant in DCLRE1C with V- and J-gene trimming of TCR beta. In a later analysis, DRB1 alleles had the most associated TCRs; HLA-C alleles the fewest. The study reported that TCR beta sequences accurately predicted HLA-A and HLA-B alleles in most subjects.

Healthy donors of bone marrow made up the group. With 60 Vbeta and 13 Jbeta primers, the PCR was carried out. Produced via immunoSEQ multiplex PCR; TCRdb's table is partial and in-frame only. The profile shows 170,000 or so clones, approximately 80% of them singletons. The CDR3 spans 14 residues. J lost 8 bases, V lost 1 base, and 5 bases had no gene match. Germline values: CDR1 SEHNR, CDR2 FQNEAQ (reference sequence). For this clone: Antigen: not known.

The chain combines TRBV7-9 with TRBJ2-4; 7 bases are shared with TRBD1. This TCR was recovered from a man aged 18 to 35 in good health and CMV-seronegative. Material: PBMCs. In DNA form, the CDR3 reads TGTGCCAGCAGCTTAGACTCAGGGGGTGACATTCAGTACTTC. Residues: CASSLDSGGDIQYF.